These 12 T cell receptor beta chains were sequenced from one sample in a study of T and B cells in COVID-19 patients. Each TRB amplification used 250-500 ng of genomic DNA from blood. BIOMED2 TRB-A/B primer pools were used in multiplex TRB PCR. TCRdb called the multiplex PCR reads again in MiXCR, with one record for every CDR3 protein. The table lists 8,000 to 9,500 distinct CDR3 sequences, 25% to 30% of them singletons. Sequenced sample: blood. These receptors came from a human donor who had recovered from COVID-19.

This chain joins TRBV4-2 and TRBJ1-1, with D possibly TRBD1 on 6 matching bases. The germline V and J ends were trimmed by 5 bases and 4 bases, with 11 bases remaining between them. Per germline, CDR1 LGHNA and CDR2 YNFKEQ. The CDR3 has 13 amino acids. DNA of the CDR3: TGTGCCAGCAGCACACAGGGATTCACTGAAGCTTTCTTT. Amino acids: CASSTQGFTEAFF.

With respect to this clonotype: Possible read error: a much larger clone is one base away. The CDR3 protein is CAWSVGGTRENEQFF. CDR3 nucleotide sequence: TGTGCCTGGAGTGTTGGAGGGACTAGGGAAAATGAGCAGTTCTTC. The chain couples TRBV30 to TRBJ2-1; 8 bases map to TRBD2. CDR3 size: 15 residues. CDR1 is GTSNPN and CDR2 is SVGIG in the germline V gene (reference sequence). Losses at the gene ends were 0 bases for V and 7 bases for J; bases not matched to a gene: 8.

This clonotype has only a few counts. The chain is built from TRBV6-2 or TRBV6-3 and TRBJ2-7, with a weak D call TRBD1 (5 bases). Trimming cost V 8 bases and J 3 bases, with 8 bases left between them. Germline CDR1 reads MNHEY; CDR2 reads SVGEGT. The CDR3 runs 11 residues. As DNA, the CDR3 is TGTGCCAGCCGACAGAACTACGAGCAGTACTTC. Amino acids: CASRQNYEQYF.

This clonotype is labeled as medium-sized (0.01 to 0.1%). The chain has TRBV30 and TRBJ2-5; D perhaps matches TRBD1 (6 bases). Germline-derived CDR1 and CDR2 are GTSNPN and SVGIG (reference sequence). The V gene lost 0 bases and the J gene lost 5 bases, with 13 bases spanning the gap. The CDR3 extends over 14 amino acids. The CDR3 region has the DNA TGTGCCTGGAGTGTAGGGCAGGGGACGGAGACCCAGTACTTC. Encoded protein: CAWSVGQGTETQYF. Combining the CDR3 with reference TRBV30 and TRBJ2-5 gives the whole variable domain SQTIHQWPATLVQPVGSPLSLECTVEGTSNPNLYWYRQAAGRGLQLLFYSVGIGQISSEVPQNLSASRPQDRQFILSSKKLLLSDSGFYLCAWSVGQGTETQYFGPGTRLLVL.

The CDR3 nucleotides read TGCAGCGTTAGAGCCGGGACAGGGGAGAGCGAGCAGTACTTC. Translating it yields CSVRAGTGESEQYF. The rearrangement joins TRBV29-1 to TRBJ2-7, with 10 bases fitting TRBD1. There are 14 residues in the CDR3. Looked up from germline, CDR1 is SQVTM and CDR2 is ANQGSEA. V lost 5 bases and J lost 6; bases outside the gene matches: 10.

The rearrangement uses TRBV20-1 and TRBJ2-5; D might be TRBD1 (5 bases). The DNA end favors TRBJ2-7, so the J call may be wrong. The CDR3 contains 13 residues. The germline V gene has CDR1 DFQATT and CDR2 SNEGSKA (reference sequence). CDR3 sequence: CSARADSSYEQYF. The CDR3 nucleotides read TGCAGTGCTAGAGCCGACAGCTCCTACGAGCAGTACTTC.

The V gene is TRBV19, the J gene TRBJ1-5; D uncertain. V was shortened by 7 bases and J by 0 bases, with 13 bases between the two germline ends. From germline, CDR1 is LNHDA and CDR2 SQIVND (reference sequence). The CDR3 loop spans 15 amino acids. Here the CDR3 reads CASTVDGNSNQPQHF. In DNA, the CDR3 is TGTGCCAGTACCGTGGACGGGAATAGCAATCAGCCCCAGCATTTT. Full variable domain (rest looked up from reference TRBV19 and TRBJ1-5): DGGITQSPKYLFRKEGQNVTLSCEQNLNHDAMYWYRQDPGQGLRLIYYSQIVNDFQKGDIAEGYSVSREKKESFPLTVTSAQKNPTAFYLCASTVDGNSNQPQHFGDGTRLSIL.

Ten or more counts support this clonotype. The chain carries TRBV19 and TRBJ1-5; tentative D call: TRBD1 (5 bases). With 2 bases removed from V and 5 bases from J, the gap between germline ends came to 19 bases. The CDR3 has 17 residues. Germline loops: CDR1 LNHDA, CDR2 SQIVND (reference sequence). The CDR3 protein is CASSIRTMTGAHQPQHF. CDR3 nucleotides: TGTGCCAGTAGTATAAGAACCATGACTGGGGCGCATCAGCCCCAGCATTTT.

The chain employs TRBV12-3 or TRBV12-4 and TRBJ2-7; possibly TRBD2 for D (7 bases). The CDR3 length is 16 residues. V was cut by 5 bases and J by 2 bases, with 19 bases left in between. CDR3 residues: CASSLSYGGHTYEQYF. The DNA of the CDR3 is TGTGCCAGCAGTCTTTCCTACGGGGGGCACACCTACGAGCAGTACTTC.

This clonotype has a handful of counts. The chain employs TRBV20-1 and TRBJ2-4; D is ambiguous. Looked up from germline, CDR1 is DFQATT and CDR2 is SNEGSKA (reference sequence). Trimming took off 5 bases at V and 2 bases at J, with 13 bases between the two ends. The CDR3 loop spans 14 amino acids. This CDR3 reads CSASEPEPKNIQYF. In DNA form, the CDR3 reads TGCAGTGCTTCTGAACCAGAGCCCAAAAACATTCAGTACTTC.

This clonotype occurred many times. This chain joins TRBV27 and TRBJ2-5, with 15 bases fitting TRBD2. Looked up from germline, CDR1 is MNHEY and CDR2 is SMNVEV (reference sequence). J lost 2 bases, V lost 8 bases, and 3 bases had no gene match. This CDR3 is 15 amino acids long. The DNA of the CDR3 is TGTGCCAGCTTTGGACTAGCGGGAGGGCAAGAGACCCAGTACTTC. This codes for CASFGLAGGQETQYF.

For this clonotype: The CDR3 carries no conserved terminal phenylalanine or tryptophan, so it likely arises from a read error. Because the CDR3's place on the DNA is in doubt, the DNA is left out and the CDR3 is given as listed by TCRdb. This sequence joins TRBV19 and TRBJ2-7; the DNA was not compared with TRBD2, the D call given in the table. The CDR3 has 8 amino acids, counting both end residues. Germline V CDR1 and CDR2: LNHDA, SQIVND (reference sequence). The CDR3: CASTTGLA.